The clone carrying this T cell receptor beta chain is judged medium-sized. The antigen remains undetermined. The data were obtained in a study of spatial heterogeneity in lung cancer. Findings and caveats of the study: In tumors, expanded intratumoral alpha and beta TCR counts tracked mutation counts.

A single record per CDR3 protein comes from TCRdb applying MiXCR to the 5' RACE reads. Of about 4,200 distinct CDR3 sequences in the sample, approximately 6% were seen once. Sample time point: sample taken at primary tumor resection. The specimen comprised lung tumor tissue, sampled at surgery. This TCR was recovered from a male donor with early-stage non-small cell lung cancer.

This CDR3 is CATSDRLAGVNTGELFF. The CDR3 DNA reads as TGTGCCACCAGTGACCGTCTAGCGGGAGTTAACACCGGGGAGCTGTTTTTT. This rearrangement joins TRBV24-1 to TRBJ2-2; 10 nucleotides line up with TRBD2. The CDR3 consists of 17 residues. Trimming took 4 bases from V and 2 from J; bases not matched to a gene: 6. From germline, CDR1 is KGHDR and CDR2 SFDVKD.